Listed below are T cell receptor beta chains from one sample, sequenced in a study of Graves' ophthalmopathy and Graves' hyperthyroidism. A single record per CDR3 protein comes from TCRdb applying MiXCR to the multiplex PCR reads. The table lists hundreds of thousands of distinct CDR3 sequences, roughly two fifths of them singletons. The sequencing sample was made of peripheral blood. The receptors here all came from an adult man with Graves' ophthalmopathy. The CDR3 runs from the conserved cysteine through the conserved F or W. The order of the fields is CDR3 DNA, CDR3 protein, V gene, J gene, D gene, clone size. The D gene is left open where the match is weak. The listing skips clone size in some rows; elsewhere it reads once, few, many or a size class.

CDR3nt: TGTGCCAGCAGCTTAGGGGGAGTGGGCACAGATACGCAGTATTTT
CDR3aa: CASSLGGVGTDTQYF
v_gene: TRBV7-3
j_gene: TRBJ2-3
d_gene: .
abundance: .

CDR3nt: TGTGCCAGCAGTGACGGACAGACAGACTTTGAAGCTTTCTTT
CDR3aa: CASSDGQTDFEAFF
v_gene: TRBV6-5
j_gene: TRBJ1-1
d_gene: .
abundance: .

CDR3nt: TGTGCCAGCAGTCGAATGCCGCCGGAGACCCAGTACTTC
CDR3aa: CASSRMPPETQYF
v_gene: TRBV12-3/TRBV12-4
j_gene: TRBJ2-5
d_gene: .
abundance: many

CDR3nt: TGTGCCAGCAGCTTAGACCCGTCGGGTCGTGGCTACACCTTC
CDR3aa: CASSLDPSGRGYTF
v_gene: TRBV7-8
j_gene: TRBJ1-2
d_gene: .
abundance: many

CDR3nt: TGTGCCAGCAGCCCCCCGGGATCATCGGCCACTGAAGCTTTCTTT
CDR3aa: CASSPPGSSATEAFF
v_gene: TRBV10-3
j_gene: TRBJ1-1
d_gene: .
abundance: few

CDR3nt: TGTGCCGCCAGCAGTCCTCTCTTATTGAACACCGGGGAGCTGTTTTTT
CDR3aa: CAASSPLLLNTGELFF
v_gene: TRBV24-1
j_gene: TRBJ2-2
d_gene: .
abundance: .

CDR3nt: TGTGCCAGCAGCTTACTAAGACAGGGGAGCGCCGGGGAGCTGTTTTTT
CDR3aa: CASSLLRQGSAGELFF
v_gene: TRBV7-3
j_gene: TRBJ2-2
d_gene: TRBD1
abundance: many

CDR3nt: TGTGCCAAGGACAGGGGGTTCTACGAGCAGTACTTC
CDR3aa: CAKDRGFYEQYF
v_gene: TRBV10-3
j_gene: TRBJ2-7
d_gene: TRBD1
abundance: .

CDR3nt: TGTGCCATCAGTGATCCACAAGATGGGGGGGTTCTTTACTTC
CDR3aa: CAISDPQDGGVLYF
v_gene: TRBV10-3
j_gene: TRBJ2-7
d_gene: TRBD2
abundance: many

CDR3nt: TGCGCCAGCCGCCTACTTGGCGGGCCTGAAGCTTTCTTT
CDR3aa: CASRLLGGPEAFF
v_gene: TRBV5-1
j_gene: TRBJ1-1
d_gene: .
abundance: many

CDR3nt: TGCAGTGCGACGGACAGCAACTATAATTCACCCCTCCACTTT
CDR3aa: CSATDSNYNSPLHF
v_gene: TRBV20-1
j_gene: TRBJ1-6
d_gene: .
abundance: .

CDR3nt: TGCGCCAGCAGCTGGTCGGGACAGCTAAACACTGAAGCTTTCTTT
CDR3aa: CASSWSGQLNTEAFF
v_gene: TRBV5-1
j_gene: TRBJ1-1
d_gene: TRBD1
abundance: many

CDR3nt: TGCAGCGGAGGACGGCCGGGGGCGACTGAAGCTTTCTTT
CDR3aa: CSGGRPGATEAFF
v_gene: TRBV29-1
j_gene: TRBJ1-1
d_gene: .
abundance: .

CDR3nt: TGTGCCAGCAGCTTACATGACTTATTCAGCTACGAGCAGTACTTC
CDR3aa: CASSLHDLFSYEQYF
v_gene: TRBV7-8
j_gene: TRBJ2-7
d_gene: .
abundance: many

CDR3nt: TGTGCCAGCGGAACCTCGGGGGCCTCCGCGAACACCGGGGAGCTGTTTTTT
CDR3aa: CASGTSGASANTGELFF
v_gene: TRBV19
j_gene: TRBJ2-2
d_gene: .
abundance: .

CDR3nt: TGTGCCATCCCAGGGGGGGACGATAGCAATCAGCCCCAGCATTTT
CDR3aa: CAIPGGDDSNQPQHF
v_gene: TRBV19
j_gene: TRBJ1-5
d_gene: TRBD1
abundance: .

CDR3nt: TGTGCCAGCAGTTACTACGACTATGGCTACACCTTC
CDR3aa: CASSYYDYGYTF
v_gene: TRBV6-2/TRBV6-3
j_gene: TRBJ1-2
d_gene: .
abundance: many

CDR3nt: TGTGCCAGCAGCCCCGGACTTACCAATGAGCAGTTCTTC
CDR3aa: CASSPGLTNEQFF
v_gene: TRBV7-9
j_gene: TRBJ2-1
d_gene: .
abundance: .

CDR3nt: TGTGCCATCAGTGATCCGGCTAGCGGGACCTACGAGCAGTACTTC
CDR3aa: CAISDPASGTYEQYF
v_gene: TRBV10-3
j_gene: TRBJ2-7
d_gene: TRBD2
abundance: many

CDR3nt: TGCAGTGCTAGAAGGGTTTGGGAGACCCAGTACTTC
CDR3aa: CSARRVWETQYF
v_gene: TRBV20-1
j_gene: TRBJ2-5
d_gene: .
abundance: once

CDR3nt: TGTGCCATCGGGGATTGGACGGATGGCTACACCTTC
CDR3aa: CAIGDWTDGYTF
v_gene: TRBV10-3
j_gene: TRBJ1-2
d_gene: .
abundance: many

CDR3nt: TGTGCCAGCAGCCACGACCCCCTGGGGACTGAAGCTTTCTTT
CDR3aa: CASSHDPLGTEAFF
v_gene: TRBV7-2
j_gene: TRBJ1-1
d_gene: .
abundance: many

CDR3nt: TGTGCCAGCAGTTACGGGGTTTCCTACGAGCAGTACTTC
CDR3aa: CASSYGVSYEQYF
v_gene: TRBV6-1
j_gene: TRBJ2-7
d_gene: .
abundance: few